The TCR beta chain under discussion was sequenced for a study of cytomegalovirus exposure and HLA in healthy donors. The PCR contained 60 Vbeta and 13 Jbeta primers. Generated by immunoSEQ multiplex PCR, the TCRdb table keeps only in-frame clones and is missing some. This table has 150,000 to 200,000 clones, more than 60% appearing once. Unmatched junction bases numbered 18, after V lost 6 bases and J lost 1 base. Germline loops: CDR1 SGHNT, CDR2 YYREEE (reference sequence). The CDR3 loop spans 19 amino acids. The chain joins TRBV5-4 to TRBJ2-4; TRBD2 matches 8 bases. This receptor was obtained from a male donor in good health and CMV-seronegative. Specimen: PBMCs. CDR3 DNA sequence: TGTGCCAGCACCCGGCAGGCTGGCGGGGGGCGGGAGGCCAAAAACATTCAGTACTTC. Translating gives CASTRQAGGGREAKNIQYF.